This T cell receptor (beta chain) was identified during a study of response to subunit inactivated influenza vaccine. MiXCR, run by TCRdb on the RT-PCR reads, gives a single entry per CDR3 protein. The sample has roughly 170,000 distinct CDR3 sequences, about 10% seen once. Findings and limits, study-wide: The authors proposed limited new T cell recruitment per seasonal influenza vaccination.

The CDR3 consists of 18 residues. This clonotype has more than one count but fewer than ten. Its antigen is not known. The chain has TRBV21-1 and TRBJ1-2; the table's D gene call, TRBD1, was not cross checked with the DNA. TRBV21-1 is assigned pseudogene status. The sequences come from non-naive T cells sorted from PBMCs, collected on the day of vaccination. The source is a man aged 50-59 years who received an inactivated influenza vaccine. The CDR3: CASSNKKEQGATNYGYTF. The CDR3 nucleotides read TGTGCCAGCAGCAACAAGAAGGAGCAGGGGGCGACGAACTATGGCTACACCTTC.